This T cell receptor (beta chain) emerged from a study of OX40 agonist ivuxolimab in advanced cancers. Findings and caveats of the study: Antigens targeted by the expanded peripheral T cells were not determined.

Only in-frame clones appear in the TCRdb table, and some are missing; sequencing was by immunoSEQ multiplex PCR. The sample lists about 69,000 clones; more than 70% were seen once. Concerning this clone: The antigen is undetermined.

Autoimmune disease history or systemic immunosuppression excluded patients. This specimen was CD4+ or CD8+ T cells sorted from blood, taken in a trial of the OX40 agonist ivuxolimab. The origin of this receptor is an adult with an advanced solid tumor such as melanoma, head and neck, liver or kidney cancer.

In DNA form, the CDR3 reads TGTGCCAGTAGTATGTCGTATCAGCCCCAGCATTTT. Translating gives CASSMSYQPQHF. This chain links TRBV19 with TRBJ1-5; D uncertain. CDR1 and CDR2 (germline): LNHDA, SQIVND (reference sequence). V was trimmed by 3 bases and J by 5 bases, leaving 5 bases between them. The CDR3 extends over 12 amino acids. Using reference TRBV19 and TRBJ1-5 for the parts outside the CDR3, the full variable domain is DGGITQSPKYLFRKEGQNVTLSCEQNLNHDAMYWYRQDPGQGLRLIYYSQIVNDFQKGDIAEGYSVSREKKESFPLTVTSAQKNPTAFYLCASSMSYQPQHFGDGTRLSIL.